These T cell receptor beta chains were read from a single sample in a study of T cell responses to AZD1222 COVID-19 vaccine. Repertoires were generated with immunoSEQ multiplex PCR, while TCRdb's copy carries only in-frame clones and drops some. The sample has 65,000 to 95,000 clones, approximately 90% seen once. Sequenced here: peripheral blood, sampled on day 0 of MenACWY control vaccination. These receptors were collected from an adult in good health. Both conserved end residues are part of each CDR3. A D gene is named only where the DNA matches it firmly. Size tells how often a clone was seen (once, few, many) or the class of an expanded clone, and some rows leave it out.

D gene	V gene	clone size	J gene	CDR3 protein	CDR3 DNA
-	TRBV3-1/TRBV3-2	-	TRBJ1-5	CASSQGRFDSNQPQHF	TGTGCCAGCAGCCAGGGCAGATTCGATAGCAATCAGCCCCAGCATTTT
-	TRBV2	-	TRBJ1-1	CASMRLNTEAFF	TGTGCCAGCATGCGGCTGAACACTGAAGCTTTCTTT
TRBD1	TRBV4-3	-	TRBJ1-3	CASSPQGLSGNTIYF	TGCGCCAGCAGCCCACAGGGGCTCTCTGGAAACACCATATATTTT
-	TRBV28	-	TRBJ2-7	CASSLFSYEQYF	TGTGCCAGCAGTTTATTTTCGTACGAGCAGTACTTC
TRBD1	TRBV25-1	-	TRBJ1-5	CASRGQGNQPQHF	TGTGCCAGCAGAGGACAGGGCAATCAGCCCCAGCATTTT
-	TRBV3-1/TRBV3-2	-	TRBJ1-2	CASSQVGETDYGYTF	TGTGCCAGCAGCCAAGTAGGAGAAACCGACTATGGCTACACCTTC
TRBD2	TRBV7-9	-	TRBJ2-1	CASIPTSGTSEQFF	TGTGCCAGCATCCCGACTAGCGGGACGAGTGAGCAGTTCTTC
-	TRBV21-1	-	TRBJ2-2	CASSKAYTVGTGELFF	TGTGCCAGCAGCAAAGCGTATACCGTAGGCACCGGGGAGCTGTTTTTT
TRBD1	TRBV18	-	TRBJ1-2	CASSPGQGSLGYTF	TGTGCCAGCTCACCCGGACAGGGCTCCCTTGGCTACACCTTC
TRBD1	TRBV5-1	-	TRBJ2-7	CASSLSTGGYEQYF	TGCGCCAGCAGCTTGAGTACAGGGGGCTACGAGCAGTACTTC
-	TRBV3-1/TRBV3-2	-	TRBJ2-7	CASSQWVAQSSYEQYF	TGTGCCAGCAGCCAATGGGTGGCACAGAGCTCCTACGAGCAGTACTTC
TRBD1	TRBV6-2/TRBV6-3	-	TRBJ2-7	CASSYEEWAGGMSDEQYF	TGTGCCAGCAGTTACGAAGAGTGGGCAGGGGGAATGAGTGACGAGCAGTACTTC
-	TRBV27	-	TRBJ2-2	CASTQGQVNTGELFF	TGTGCCAGCACTCAGGGGCAAGTGAACACCGGGGAGCTGTTTTTT
-	TRBV12-5	-	TRBJ2-7	CASRQGGEQYF	TGTGCTAGTCGCCAGGGTGGCGAGCAGTACTTC
-	TRBV28	-	TRBJ2-2	CASSSLLQRQIVSGELFF	TGTGCCAGCAGCTCTCTTCTCCAAAGACAGATAGTGTCCGGGGAGCTGTTTTTT
-	TRBV11-2	-	TRBJ2-3	CASSLDGGRTDTQYF	TGTGCCAGCAGCTTAGACGGGGGGCGAACAGATACGCAGTATTTT
-	TRBV10-1	-	TRBJ2-7	CASGTFYEQYF	TGCGCCAGCGGGACTTTCTACGAGCAGTACTTC
TRBD1	TRBV3-1/TRBV3-2	-	TRBJ2-3	CASSRTGGADTQYF	TGTGCCAGCAGCCGGACAGGGGGAGCAGATACGCAGTATTTT
-	TRBV18	few	TRBJ2-7	CASSPPSRNYEQYF	TGTGCCAGCTCACCACCGTCCAGGAACTACGAGCAGTACTTC
-	TRBV20-1	-	TRBJ1-2	CSASQGLYGYTF	TGCAGTGCTAGTCAGGGCCTCTATGGCTACACCTTC
-	TRBV11-2	-	TRBJ2-1	CASMAGHSYNEQFF	TGTGCCAGCATGGCGGGCCACTCCTACAATGAGCAGTTCTTC
-	TRBV20-1	few	TRBJ1-3	CSASPTGSPGNTIYF	TGCAGTGCTAGTCCCACGGGAAGTCCTGGAAACACCATATATTTT
-	TRBV11-3	once	TRBJ2-7	CASSEGSYEQYF	TGTGCCAGCAGCGAGGGCTCCTACGAGCAGTACTTC
TRBD2	TRBV6-5	-	TRBJ2-1	CASRATSGRLGEQFF	TGTGCCAGCAGAGCCACTAGCGGGAGACTTGGCGAGCAGTTCTTC
-	TRBV2	-	TRBJ1-4	CASTPQGGLGEKLFF	TGTGCCAGCACCCCCCAAGGGGGTCTCGGCGAAAAACTGTTTTTT
TRBD1	TRBV24-1	-	TRBJ2-4	CATSDGGQGAKNIQYF	TGTGCCACCAGTGACGGGGGACAGGGAGCCAAAAACATTCAGTACTTC
-	TRBV2	-	TRBJ2-5	CASSVLETQYF	TGTGCCAGCAGTGTTCTGGAGACCCAGTACTTC